These 13 T cell receptor beta chains share one sample of origin, sequenced in a study of CD8 T cells in Susac syndrome. Reverse transcription of about 0.45 to 1 ug RNA was carried out with random hexamers. TCRdb ran MiXCR on the immunoSEQ multiplex PCR reads and lists one entry per CDR3 protein. In the table there are some 300,000 distinct CDR3 sequences, approximately 81% of which are singletons. Sequencing was carried out using CD8+ T cells from PBMCs. The source of these receptors is a human donor with multiple sclerosis.

The CDR3 DNA reads as TGTGCCAGCAGTCCTTACTCAGGGTATTACTATGGCTACACCTTC. Residues: CASSPYSGYYYGYTF. The rearrangement links TRBV12-3 or TRBV12-4 to TRBJ1-2; a possible D gene is TRBD1 (5 bases). Trimming took off 5 bases at V and 3 bases at J, with 16 bases between the two ends. The CDR3 length is 15 residues.

V is TRBV6-6 and J is TRBJ2-5, with D tentatively TRBD1 (6 bases). CDR3 size: 14 residues. Trimming took off 3 bases at V and 5 bases at J, with 13 bases between the two ends. The germline gives CDR1 MNHNY, CDR2 SVGAGI (reference sequence). This chain's CDR3 is CASSYSGTKETQYF. DNA for the CDR3: TGTGCCAGCAGTTATTCCGGGACAAAGGAGACCCAGTACTTC.

This chain links TRBV7-6 with TRBJ2-3; 9 bases line up with TRBD2. Germline V gene sequence: CDR1 SGHVS, CDR2 FNYEAQ. The CDR3 totals 16 residues. V shed 6 bases, J shed 1 base, and the junction held 8 bases outside the gene matches. As DNA, the CDR3 is TGTGCCAGCAGTCGAGCGGGAGGAGGGGGCACAGATACGCAGTATTTT. Translating gives CASSRAGGGGTDTQYF.

This clonotype was detected only a few times. The V and J genes are TRBV18 and TRBJ2-7, with D perhaps being TRBD1 or TRBD2 (5 bases each). The germline V gene has CDR1 KGHSH and CDR2 LQKENI. The CDR3 length is 14 residues. V lost 3 bases and J 2 bases, leaving 11 bases between the germline ends. The chain's CDR3 is CASSPPRGPYEQYF. CDR3 sequence (DNA): TGTGCCAGCTCACCCCCTCGGGGCCCCTACGAGCAGTACTTC.

The chain carries TRBV28 and TRBJ2-1; a weak D match, TRBD2 (5 bases). The CDR3 covers 19 residues. From germline, CDR1 is MDHEN and CDR2 SYDVKM. V was shortened by 3 bases and J by 9 bases, with 30 bases between the two germline ends. The CDR3 nucleotides are TGTGCCAGCAGTTTGAAATGGAGGACGGAATTTTCCACCCGTCTTGAGCAGTTCTTC. Translation: CASSLKWRTEFSTRLEQFF.

For the CDR3, the DNA is TGTGCCAGCAGCATCCCCCCCACCGGGGAGCTGTTTTTT. Its translation: CASSIPPTGELFF. This sequence joins TRBV27 and TRBJ2-2; D is uncertain. CDR3 length equals 13 residues. V was shortened by 6 bases and J by 4 bases, with 9 bases between the two germline ends. Germline V gives CDR1 MNHEY, CDR2 SMNVEV (reference sequence).

The chain uses TRBV3-1 and TRBJ2-2, with D possibly being TRBD1 or TRBD2 (5 bases each). Germline V gene sequence: CDR1 LGHDT, CDR2 YNNKEL (reference sequence). This CDR3 is built from 18 residues. V lost 4 bases to trimming and J lost 1 base, with 19 bases between them. CDR3 in amino acids: CASSPGTDRHLNTGELFF. For the CDR3, the DNA is TGTGCCAGCAGCCCTGGGACGGATCGTCACCTGAACACCGGGGAGCTGTTTTTT.

The V gene is TRBV30, the J gene TRBJ2-3; 7 bases match TRBD2. CDR1 and CDR2 (germline): GTSNPN, SVGIG (reference sequence). The V segment lost 0 bases and the J segment 2 bases; nucleotides outside the gene matches: 8. The CDR3 spans 16 residues. The chain's CDR3 is CAWSVHGLDITDTQYF. The CDR3 DNA follows: TGTGCCTGGAGTGTACACGGACTAGATATCACAGATACGCAGTATTTT.

CDR3 amino acids: CSPDSGGSYNEQFF. As DNA, the CDR3 is TGCAGTCCCGATAGCGGGGGGTCCTACAATGAGCAGTTCTTC. V usage is TRBV20-1 and J usage is TRBJ2-1, with 10 bases that match TRBD2. This CDR3 comprises 14 residues. J gave up 1 base and V 8 bases, and 5 bases lay outside the gene matches. CDR1 is DFQATT, CDR2 SNEGSKA, per germline (reference sequence).

V is TRBV7-9 and J is TRBJ1-2; D uncertain. Germline V gene sequence: CDR1 SEHNR, CDR2 FQNEAQ (reference sequence). V lost 3 bases and J lost 4, with 3 bases in between. This CDR3 spans 11 amino acids. The CDR3 bases are TGTGCCAGCAGCTTCGTCTATGGCTACACCTTC. Amino acid sequence: CASSFVYGYTF.

The chain uses TRBV11-2 and TRBJ2-5, with D perhaps TRBD2 (5 bases). CDR1 SGHAT and CDR2 FQNNGV come from the germline V gene. The CDR3 totals 14 residues. V lost 5 bases and J 4 bases, leaving 14 bases between the germline ends. The CDR3 nucleotides are TGTGCCAGCAGCCGGGCGGGCCGGGGAGAGACCCAGTACTTC. Its translation is CASSRAGRGETQYF.

CDR3 nucleotides: TGTGCCCACACGGACCGACGTACCTTCTACGAGCAGTACTTC. It is translated as CAHTDRRTFYEQYF. The chain combines TRBV21-1 with TRBJ2-7. TRBV21-1 is given as a pseudogene. The CDR3 is 14 residues long.

J is TRBJ2-7 and V is TRBV3-1; a weak D match, TRBD1 (6 bases). CDR3 size: 14 residues. Deletions cut 7 bases from V and 4 bases from J, with 17 bases between. Germline loops: CDR1 LGHDT, CDR2 YNNKEL (reference sequence). CDR3 coding DNA: TGTGCCAGCACCTCTACAGGGTACGGGTACGAGCAGTACTTC. It translates to CASTSTGYGYEQYF.